A selection of T cell receptor beta chains follows, all from one sample in a study of CD8 T cells in Susac syndrome. TCRdb re-analysed the immunoSEQ multiplex PCR reads in MiXCR, keeping a single row per CDR3 protein. The sample carries about 210,000 distinct CDR3 sequences, 85% to 95% recorded once. The sequencing input was CD4+ T cells from PBMCs. Every receptor here comes from a human donor with multiple sclerosis. The CDR3 runs from the conserved cysteine through the conserved F or W. Each record gives: J gene, V gene, D gene, clone size, CDR3 protein, CDR3 DNA. D genes are given only for firm matches. Clone size appears in some rows only: once, few, many, or a class for an expanded clone.

j_gene: TRBJ2-5; v_gene: TRBV29-1; d_gene: TRBD2; abundance: few; CDR3aa: CSVGGGGQETQYF; CDR3nt: TGCAGCGTCGGTGGCGGGGGGCAAGAGACCCAGTACTTC
j_gene: TRBJ1-2; v_gene: TRBV30; d_gene: TRBD1; abundance: NA; CDR3aa: CASSTGVGYTF; CDR3nt: TGTGCCTCCTCGACAGGGGTCGGCTACACCTTC
j_gene: TRBJ2-2; v_gene: TRBV2; d_gene: NA; abundance: NA; CDR3aa: CASSPVASVTGELFF; CDR3nt: TGTGCCAGCAGCCCGGTGGCTAGCGTCACCGGGGAGCTGTTTTTT
j_gene: TRBJ2-1; v_gene: TRBV7-2; d_gene: NA; abundance: once; CDR3aa: CASSKGGSVNEQFF; CDR3nt: TGTGCCAGCAGCAAGGGGGGGAGCGTCAATGAGCAGTTCTTC
j_gene: TRBJ2-1; v_gene: TRBV3-1; d_gene: NA; abundance: NA; CDR3aa: CASSQVSREQFF; CDR3nt: TGTGCCAGCAGCCAAGTATCACGAGAGCAGTTCTTC
j_gene: TRBJ2-7; v_gene: TRBV20-1; d_gene: TRBD2; abundance: NA; CDR3aa: CSATSGGYEQYF; CDR3nt: TGCAGTGCCACTAGCGGGGGCTACGAGCAGTACTTC
j_gene: TRBJ1-1; v_gene: TRBV20-1; d_gene: NA; abundance: once; CDR3aa: CSASSGNAFF; CDR3nt: TGCAGTGCTAGTTCCGGGAATGCTTTCTTT
j_gene: TRBJ1-2; v_gene: TRBV12-3/TRBV12-4; d_gene: NA; abundance: NA; CDR3aa: CASSLAAYGYTF; CDR3nt: TGTGCCAGCAGTTTGGCCGCCTATGGCTACACCTTC
j_gene: TRBJ2-1; v_gene: TRBV12-3/TRBV12-4; d_gene: TRBD1; abundance: NA; CDR3aa: CASSPRPGQGSYNEQFF; CDR3nt: TGTGCCAGCAGTCCAAGGCCGGGACAGGGGTCCTACAATGAGCAGTTCTTC
j_gene: TRBJ2-1; v_gene: TRBV3-1; d_gene: NA; abundance: NA; CDR3aa: CASSQFTTGEQFF; CDR3nt: TGTGCCAGCAGCCAGTTCACGACGGGGGAGCAGTTCTTC
j_gene: TRBJ1-1; v_gene: TRBV29-1; d_gene: NA; abundance: NA; CDR3aa: CSVGDGYEAFF; CDR3nt: TGCAGCGTTGGGGACGGGTATGAAGCTTTCTTT
j_gene: TRBJ1-5; v_gene: TRBV20-1; d_gene: NA; abundance: NA; CDR3aa: CSASAGFQDNQPQHF; CDR3nt: TGCAGTGCTAGCGCAGGGTTTCAGGACAATCAGCCCCAGCATTTT
j_gene: TRBJ2-1; v_gene: TRBV5-4; d_gene: TRBD2; abundance: few; CDR3aa: CASRETSGGPHNEQFF; CDR3nt: TGTGCCAGCAGGGAGACTAGCGGGGGGCCCCACAATGAGCAGTTCTTC
j_gene: TRBJ1-2; v_gene: TRBV20-1; d_gene: TRBD1; abundance: NA; CDR3aa: CSALDREGERGYTF; CDR3nt: TGCAGTGCTCTTGACAGGGAAGGGGAAAGAGGCTACACCTTC
j_gene: TRBJ2-7; v_gene: TRBV29-1; d_gene: TRBD1; abundance: NA; CDR3aa: CSVDRDKDEQYF; CDR3nt: TGCAGCGTGGACAGGGATAAGGACGAGCAGTACTTC
j_gene: TRBJ1-1; v_gene: TRBV30; d_gene: NA; abundance: NA; CDR3aa: CAWMINTEAFF; CDR3nt: TGTGCCTGGATGATTAACACTGAAGCTTTCTTT
j_gene: TRBJ1-1; v_gene: TRBV4-2; d_gene: NA; abundance: NA; CDR3aa: CASSQWGAFTEAFF; CDR3nt: TGTGCCAGCAGCCAATGGGGGGCGTTTACTGAAGCTTTCTTT
j_gene: TRBJ1-2; v_gene: TRBV10-3; d_gene: NA; abundance: NA; CDR3aa: CAISGAGKLYGYTF; CDR3nt: TGTGCCATCAGTGGGGCAGGGAAACTCTATGGCTACACCTTC
j_gene: TRBJ1-2; v_gene: TRBV19; d_gene: NA; abundance: NA; CDR3aa: CASRANYGYTF; CDR3nt: TGTGCCAGTAGGGCTAACTATGGCTACACCTTC
j_gene: TRBJ2-2; v_gene: TRBV20-1; d_gene: TRBD1; abundance: NA; CDR3aa: CSARMGQGLTGELFF; CDR3nt: TGCAGTGCTAGGATGGGACAGGGTCTCACCGGGGAGCTGTTTTTT
j_gene: TRBJ1-1; v_gene: TRBV7-9; d_gene: TRBD1; abundance: NA; CDR3aa: CASSLDRRGRGDEAFF; CDR3nt: TGTGCCAGCAGCTTAGATAGGAGGGGGCGAGGGGATGAAGCTTTCTTT
j_gene: TRBJ2-5; v_gene: TRBV15; d_gene: NA; abundance: NA; CDR3aa: CATRNRWLGEETQYF; CDR3nt: TGTGCCACCAGGAACAGATGGCTAGGTGAAGAGACCCAGTACTTC
j_gene: TRBJ1-1; v_gene: TRBV19; d_gene: NA; abundance: NA; CDR3aa: CASSIGRGDAFF; CDR3nt: TGTGCCAGTAGTATAGGTCGAGGTGACGCTTTCTTT
j_gene: TRBJ2-1; v_gene: TRBV20-1; d_gene: NA; abundance: NA; CDR3aa: CSAAVQGDEQFF; CDR3nt: TGCAGTGCGGCCGTTCAGGGTGATGAGCAGTTCTTC
j_gene: TRBJ2-1; v_gene: TRBV3-1; d_gene: NA; abundance: NA; CDR3aa: CASSQGAGNNEQFF; CDR3nt: TGTGCCAGCAGCCAAGGCGCGGGGAACAATGAGCAGTTCTTC
j_gene: TRBJ1-2; v_gene: TRBV20-1; d_gene: TRBD1; abundance: NA; CDR3aa: CSARGGTVKTF; CDR3nt: TGCAGTGCTAGAGGGGGGACAGTGAAAACCTTC